This record concerns one TCR beta chain sequence. Authors' data handling: Cell counts per sample came from amplifying reference gene primers. Produced via immunoSEQ multiplex PCR; TCRdb's table is partial and in-frame only. That table supplies the V and J calls and clone size; D and trimming were determined from the DNA. The data hold 310,000 or so clones, with nearly 90% observed a single time. These data belong to a study of blood T cell repertoires in COVID-19. About the research overall: Researchers got acute and convalescent COVID-19 samples from the United States, Italy and Spain.

The cohort comprised adults aged about 18 to 100 years residing in 24 US areas. Cohort allocation depended upon clinical history that participants reported. Trimming stripped 0 bases from V and 3 bases from J, with 14 bases between. In germline, CDR1 is LGHNA, CDR2 YSLEER. This CDR3 has 17 residues. This sequence originates from a woman aged 18-29 years with acute COVID-19. This chain connects TRBV4-3 to TRBJ1-4; D uncertain. Sequenced input: PBMCs or T cells enriched from blood (not recorded which). CDR3 sequence reads: CASSQDFSLRANEKLFF. Here the CDR3 DNA reads TGCGCCAGCAGCCAAGATTTTTCTCTGCGCGCTAATGAAAAACTGTTTTTT.